These T cell receptor beta chains were read from a single sample in a study of shared clonotypes between healthy human individuals. Here immunoSEQ multiplex PCR was the method, and the copy in TCRdb shows in-frame clones only, minus some. The sample shows about 750,000 clones, almost 95% of them seen only once. Material for sequencing was naive CD8+ T cells sorted from blood. The receptors originated from a man aged 25-40 years in good health. Both conserved end residues are part of each CDR3. A D gene is named only where the DNA matches it firmly. Rows give clone size only sometimes, using once, few, many, or a class for an expanded clone.

v_call: TRBV6-6
clone_size: .
j_call: TRBJ2-1
d_call: TRBD2
cdr3_aa: CASSVLAGGYNEQFF
cdr3_nt: TGTGCCAGCAGTGTACTAGCGGGCGGATACAATGAGCAGTTCTTC

v_call: TRBV6-5
clone_size: .
j_call: TRBJ2-1
d_call: .
cdr3_aa: CASSYGNYNEQFF
cdr3_nt: TGTGCCTCCAGCTACGGGAATTACAATGAGCAGTTCTTC

v_call: TRBV19
clone_size: .
j_call: TRBJ1-4
d_call: .
cdr3_aa: CASSRWEVDEKLFF
cdr3_nt: TGTGCCAGTAGTAGATGGGAGGTTGATGAAAAACTGTTTTTT

v_call: TRBV12-5
clone_size: .
j_call: TRBJ2-7
d_call: TRBD2
cdr3_aa: CASGFMSGSSYEQYF
cdr3_nt: TGTGCTAGTGGTTTTATGAGCGGGAGCTCCTACGAGCAGTACTTC

v_call: TRBV5-5
clone_size: .
j_call: TRBJ2-1
d_call: TRBD2
cdr3_aa: CASSQGLAVYNEQFF
cdr3_nt: TGTGCCAGCAGCCAGGGACTAGCGGTCTACAATGAGCAGTTCTTC

v_call: TRBV27
clone_size: .
j_call: TRBJ2-3
d_call: TRBD1
cdr3_aa: CASRKQGFGTDTQYF
cdr3_nt: TGTGCCAGCAGGAAACAGGGGTTTGGGACAGATACGCAGTATTTT

v_call: TRBV28
clone_size: .
j_call: TRBJ1-5
d_call: TRBD1
cdr3_aa: CASSLGRGFNQPQHF
cdr3_nt: TGTGCCAGCAGTTTGGGCAGGGGGTTCAATCAGCCCCAGCATTTT

v_call: TRBV6-6
clone_size: .
j_call: TRBJ2-1
d_call: TRBD2
cdr3_aa: CASSYELAGGNEQFF
cdr3_nt: TGTGCCAGCAGTTACGAACTAGCGGGAGGCAATGAGCAGTTCTTC

v_call: TRBV7-9
clone_size: .
j_call: TRBJ2-1
d_call: .
cdr3_aa: CASSPAGSLENNEQFF
cdr3_nt: TGTGCCAGCAGCCCTGCGGGGAGTTTGGAAAACAATGAGCAGTTCTTC

v_call: TRBV5-1
clone_size: .
j_call: TRBJ2-1
d_call: TRBD2
cdr3_aa: CASSLSGGYNEQFF
cdr3_nt: TGCGCCAGCAGCTTGTCCGGGGGGTACAATGAGCAGTTCTTC

v_call: TRBV5-1
clone_size: once
j_call: TRBJ2-1
d_call: TRBD1
cdr3_aa: CASSSWTGADNEQFF
cdr3_nt: TGCGCCAGCAGCTCCTGGACAGGTGCGGATAATGAGCAGTTCTTC

v_call: TRBV27
clone_size: once
j_call: TRBJ1-5
d_call: .
cdr3_aa: CASSLSSAGNQPQHF
cdr3_nt: TGTGCCAGCAGTTTATCCTCTGCGGGCAATCAGCCCCAGCATTTT

v_call: TRBV19
clone_size: .
j_call: TRBJ2-7
d_call: TRBD1
cdr3_aa: CASSGTDYEQYF
cdr3_nt: TGTGCCAGTTCCGGGACAGACTACGAGCAGTACTTC

v_call: TRBV5-1
clone_size: .
j_call: TRBJ2-7
d_call: TRBD1
cdr3_aa: CASSGTGTAYEQYF
cdr3_nt: TGCGCCAGCAGCGGCACCGGGACAGCCTACGAGCAGTACTTC

v_call: TRBV7-2
clone_size: once
j_call: TRBJ2-7
d_call: TRBD2
cdr3_aa: CASSFGGRAYEQYF
cdr3_nt: TGTGCCAGCAGCTTCGGCGGGAGGGCCTACGAGCAGTACTTC

v_call: TRBV13
clone_size: .
j_call: TRBJ2-7
d_call: TRBD1
cdr3_aa: CASSPGTGVSYEQYF
cdr3_nt: TGTGCCAGCAGCCCCGGGACAGGGGTCTCCTACGAGCAGTACTTC

v_call: TRBV9
clone_size: .
j_call: TRBJ2-3
d_call: TRBD1
cdr3_aa: CASTNQGGQGASDTQYF
cdr3_nt: TGTGCCAGCACTAACCAGGGGGGACAGGGGGCATCAGATACGCAGTATTTT

v_call: TRBV4-1
clone_size: few
j_call: TRBJ1-5
d_call: .
cdr3_aa: CASSQSGDNQPQHF
cdr3_nt: TGCGCCAGCAGCCAATCTGGGGACAATCAGCCCCAGCATTTT

v_call: TRBV16
clone_size: .
j_call: TRBJ1-4
d_call: .
cdr3_aa: CASSQSIAEREKLFF
cdr3_nt: TGTGCCAGCAGCCAATCGATAGCAGAACGGGAAAAACTGTTTTTT

v_call: TRBV27
clone_size: .
j_call: TRBJ1-1
d_call: TRBD1
cdr3_aa: CASSNRQTGAVITEAFF
cdr3_nt: TGTGCCAGCAGTAATCGACAGACAGGGGCGGTGATCACTGAAGCTTTCTTT

v_call: TRBV7-2
clone_size: .
j_call: TRBJ1-1
d_call: .
cdr3_aa: CASRPTREPNTEAFF
cdr3_nt: TGTGCCAGCAGACCGACCAGGGAACCGAACACTGAAGCTTTCTTT

v_call: TRBV28
clone_size: .
j_call: TRBJ2-5
d_call: .
cdr3_aa: CASSLTSGVLETQYF
cdr3_nt: TGTGCCAGCAGTCTCACTTCAGGGGTTCTAGAGACCCAGTACTTC

v_call: TRBV2
clone_size: .
j_call: TRBJ1-4
d_call: .
cdr3_aa: CARRASLDEKLFF
cdr3_nt: TGTGCCCGTAGGGCCTCCTTGGATGAAAAACTGTTTTTT

v_call: TRBV7-9
clone_size: .
j_call: TRBJ1-2
d_call: TRBD1
cdr3_aa: CASSPSVDRVNYGYTF
cdr3_nt: TGTGCCAGCAGCCCGAGTGTTGACAGGGTCAACTATGGCTACACCTTC

v_call: TRBV15
clone_size: .
j_call: TRBJ2-1
d_call: TRBD2
cdr3_aa: CATSRGLAGNSNEQFF
cdr3_nt: TGTGCCACCAGCAGAGGGCTAGCGGGAAATAGCAATGAGCAGTTCTTC

v_call: TRBV29-1
clone_size: once
j_call: TRBJ2-1
d_call: TRBD2
cdr3_aa: CSVTGLDGYNEQFF
cdr3_nt: TGCAGCGTGACGGGACTAGATGGGTACAATGAGCAGTTCTTC

v_call: TRBV27
clone_size: .
j_call: TRBJ2-1
d_call: .
cdr3_aa: CASSLGLGPSNEQFF
cdr3_nt: TGTGCCAGCAGTTTAGGGCTAGGGCCTAGCAATGAGCAGTTCTTC

v_call: TRBV9
clone_size: .
j_call: TRBJ1-2
d_call: .
cdr3_aa: CASSGRDYTF
cdr3_nt: TGTGCCAGCAGCGGCAGAGACTACACCTTC

v_call: TRBV11-2
clone_size: .
j_call: TRBJ2-1
d_call: TRBD2
cdr3_aa: CASSLGGNSGSSYNEQFF
cdr3_nt: TGTGCCAGCAGCTTAGGGGGGAATAGCGGGAGCTCCTACAATGAGCAGTTCTTC

v_call: TRBV28
clone_size: .
j_call: TRBJ2-7
d_call: .
cdr3_aa: CASSFLGEQYF
cdr3_nt: TGTGCCAGCAGTTTCCTTGGTGAGCAGTACTTC

v_call: TRBV27
clone_size: .
j_call: TRBJ1-1
d_call: .
cdr3_aa: CASRSSTEAFF
cdr3_nt: TGTGCCAGCAGGTCTTCAACTGAAGCTTTCTTT

v_call: TRBV14
clone_size: .
j_call: TRBJ2-1
d_call: TRBD2
cdr3_aa: CASSHLAGGNNEQFF
cdr3_nt: TGTGCCAGCAGCCATCTAGCGGGAGGAAACAATGAGCAGTTCTTC

v_call: TRBV5-1
clone_size: .
j_call: TRBJ1-1
d_call: .
cdr3_aa: CASSPGQYSTEAFF
cdr3_nt: TGCGCCAGCAGCCCAGGACAGTATTCCACTGAAGCTTTCTTT

v_call: TRBV7-9
clone_size: .
j_call: TRBJ2-1
d_call: .
cdr3_aa: CASSLGRSGIYNEQFF
cdr3_nt: TGTGCCAGCAGCTTAGGGCGTTCCGGTATCTACAATGAGCAGTTCTTC

v_call: TRBV5-1
clone_size: .
j_call: TRBJ1-4
d_call: .
cdr3_aa: CASSWYQDEKLFF
cdr3_nt: TGCGCCAGCAGCTGGTACCAGGATGAAAAACTGTTTTTT

v_call: TRBV27
clone_size: once
j_call: TRBJ2-7
d_call: .
cdr3_aa: CASSLAGFTYEQYF
cdr3_nt: TGTGCCAGCAGTTTAGCGGGATTCACCTACGAGCAGTACTTC

v_call: TRBV28
clone_size: .
j_call: TRBJ2-1
d_call: .
cdr3_aa: CASSLLSSYNEQFF
cdr3_nt: TGTGCCAGCAGTTTACTCAGCTCCTACAATGAGCAGTTCTTC

v_call: TRBV13
clone_size: .
j_call: TRBJ2-5
d_call: TRBD2
cdr3_aa: CASSGGAETQYF
cdr3_nt: TGTGCCAGCTCGGGAGGGGCGGAGACCCAGTACTTC